This TCR beta chain was recovered during a study of OX40 agonist ivuxolimab in advanced cancers. Study in general: Melanoma, hepatocellular carcinoma, head and neck or renal cell cancer occurred in dose-escalation patients. Of the patients, three showed partial responses, one with hepatocellular carcinoma and two with cutaneous melanoma. Findings and limits, study-wide: Antigen targets of the expanded peripheral T cells went undetermined. Within 6 weeks, CD4+ and CD8+ blood T cells expanded clonally at 0.1 to 3.0 mg/kg.

Trimming at V came to 3 bases and at J to 3 bases, leaving 8 bases not matched to a gene. This CDR3 has 15 amino acids. CDR1 and CDR2 (germline): ENHRY, SYGVKD. The data were produced by immunoSEQ multiplex PCR, yet TCRdb's version contains in-frame clones alone and is incomplete. The table has roughly 79,000 clones, 91% seen once. Regarding this clone: As yet, its antigen is unknown.

The origin of this receptor is an adult with an advanced solid tumor such as melanoma, head and neck, liver or kidney cancer. Sequencing was performed on CD4+ or CD8+ T cells sorted from blood, taken in a trial of the OX40 agonist ivuxolimab. V usage is TRBV10-3 and J usage is TRBJ2-7; TRBD2 agrees at 7 bases. The CDR3, as DNA: TGTGCCATCAGTGAAATCCGGGGAGGGGTCTACGAGCAGTACTTC. It translates to CAISEIRGGVYEQYF.